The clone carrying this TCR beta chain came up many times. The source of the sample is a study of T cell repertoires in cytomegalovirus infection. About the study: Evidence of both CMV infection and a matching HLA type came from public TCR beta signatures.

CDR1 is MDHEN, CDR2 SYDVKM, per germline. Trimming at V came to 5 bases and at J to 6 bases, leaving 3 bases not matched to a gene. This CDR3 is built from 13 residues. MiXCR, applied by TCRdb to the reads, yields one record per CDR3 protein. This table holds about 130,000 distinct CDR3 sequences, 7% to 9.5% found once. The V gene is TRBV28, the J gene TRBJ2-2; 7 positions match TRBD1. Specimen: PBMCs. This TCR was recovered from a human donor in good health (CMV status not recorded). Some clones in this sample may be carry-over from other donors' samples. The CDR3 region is CASSHRGAGELFF. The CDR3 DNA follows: TGTGCCAGCAGTCACAGGGGTGCCGGGGAGCTGTTTTTT.